Below are 15 T cell receptor beta chains sequenced from a single sample in a study of blood T cells in healthy people across ages. A J-beta primer mix and a sample-barcoded 5' primer were used in a second PCR of about 7 to 11 cycles. TCRdb ran MiXCR on the 5' RACE reads and lists one entry per CDR3 protein. The sample comprises hundreds of thousands of distinct CDR3 sequences, around half of which are singletons, and around a third rests with the top ten. The sequenced sample was blood. Every receptor here comes from a woman aged 60 to 75 in good health.

Only a few counts were recorded for this clonotype. The chain combines TRBV12-3 or TRBV12-4 with TRBJ2-1; 7 bases match TRBD2. Trimming took 11 bases from V and 4 from J; bases not matched to a gene: 11. This CDR3 contains 14 residues. CDR3 sequence (DNA): TGTGCCTCCAGCAGGAGCGGGATATACAATGAGCAGTTCTTC. It codes for CASSRSGIYNEQFF.

This clonotype was counted between two and nine times. CDR3 sequence: CASSLTGGHSYNEQYF. The CDR3 coding sequence is TGCGCCAGCAGCTTGACAGGGGGACACTCCTACAATGAGCAGTACTTC. This chain links TRBV5-1 with TRBJ2-1; 8 bases line up with TRBD1. The J call is uncertain, as TRBJ2-7 better fits the DNA end. Germline V gives CDR1 SGHRS, CDR2 YFSETQ. The CDR3 totals 16 residues.

This chain links TRBV7-2 with TRBJ2-5, with D perhaps given as TRBD1 or TRBD2 (6 bases each). Germline-derived CDR1 and CDR2 are SGHTA and FQGNSA. CDR3 length: 13 residues. The V end was cut by 5 bases, the J end by 11 bases, with 18 bases between. CDR3 loop: CASSLHMGGKQYF. DNA for the CDR3: TGTGCCAGCAGCCTCCATATGGGGGGCAAGCAGTACTTC.

The J gene is TRBJ2-3, the V gene TRBV7-2; D is uncertain. V was pared by 5 bases and J by 5 bases, with 14 bases between. This CDR3 is 14 amino acids long. Germline assignment: CDR1 SGHTA and CDR2 FQGNSA. In DNA form, the CDR3 reads TGTGCCAGCAGCCCCTTTACCCGGCAAGATACGCAGTATTTT. It codes for CASSPFTRQDTQYF.

The rearrangement links TRBV20-1 to TRBJ1-5; D may be TRBD1 (5 bases). This CDR3 spans 17 amino acids. Per germline, CDR1 DFQATT and CDR2 SNEGSKA (reference sequence). V lost 2 bases and J lost 0, with 17 bases in between. In DNA, the CDR3 is TGCAGTGCTAGACAACAAGGGGCTACGTATAGCAATCAGCCCCAGCATTTT. Amino acids: CSARQQGATYSNQPQHF.

The CDR3: CATRAAGTSNEQFF. CDR3 sequence (DNA): TGTGCCACCAGAGCGGCCGGGACCTCCAATGAGCAGTTCTTC. This chain joins TRBV28 and TRBJ2-1, with D possibly called TRBD1 or TRBD2 (5 bases each). Deletions cut 10 bases from V and 6 bases from J, with 19 bases between. The CDR3 sequence is 14 residues long. The germline V gene has CDR1 MDHEN and CDR2 SYDVKM. Combining the CDR3 with reference TRBV28 and TRBJ2-1 gives the whole variable domain DVKVTQSSRYLVKRTGEKVFLECVQDMDHENMFWYRQDPGLGLRLIYFSYDVKMKEKGDIPEGYSVSREKKERFSLILESASTNQTSMYLCATRAAGTSNEQFFGPGTRLTVL.

This clonotype appeared a few times. The chain employs TRBV6-5 and TRBJ1-2; 8 bases fit TRBD1. CDR1 and CDR2 from the germline V gene are MNHEY and SVGAGI. This CDR3 contains 14 residues. V lost 7 bases to trimming and J lost 8 bases; unmatched junction nucleotides: 12. CDR3 DNA sequence: TGTGCCAGCACCGACAGGGGCCGGGTTGGGGGCTACACCTTC. It specifies CASTDRGRVGGYTF.

The chain links TRBV27 to TRBJ1-5, with 9 bases that match TRBD1. The germline V gene has CDR1 MNHEY and CDR2 SMNVEV (reference sequence). Trimming removed 6 bases from V and 6 bases from J; junction bases left unmatched: 3. The CDR3 consists of 13 residues. The CDR3 loop is CASRTTGGQPQHF. The DNA of the CDR3 is TGTGCCAGCAGGACGACAGGGGGTCAGCCCCAGCATTTT.

This rearrangement joins TRBV27 to TRBJ2-1; 11 nucleotides agree with TRBD2. V shed 5 bases and J 2 bases; nucleotides not matched to a gene: 5. Germline V gives CDR1 MNHEY, CDR2 SMNVEV (reference sequence). This CDR3 region has 16 residues. The DNA for the CDR3 is TGTGCCAGCAGTCTTGTAGCGGGAGGGCCCTACAATGAGCAGTTCTTC. Its protein is CASSLVAGGPYNEQFF.

This clonotype occurred once. The rearrangement uses TRBV15 and TRBJ1-5; D gene unclear. Trimming shortened V by 5 bases and J by 5 bases, and 13 bases separated the two germline ends. Germline CDR1 and CDR2: LNHNV and YYDKDF (reference sequence). The CDR3 spans 14 residues. In DNA, the CDR3 is TGTGCCACCAGCCTACCTGGACTTCATCAGCCCCAGCATTTT. Protein sequence: CATSLPGLHQPQHF.

The V call is TRBV5-4, the J call TRBJ2-5; no definite D call. Looked up from germline, CDR1 is SGHNT and CDR2 is YYREEE (reference sequence). The CDR3 extends over 14 amino acids. Trimming removed 1 base at V and 7 bases at J, with 14 bases between. The CDR3 reads CASSLRVAPGTQYF. DNA for the CDR3: TGTGCCAGCAGCTTGAGGGTGGCCCCTGGGACCCAGTACTTC.

This clonotype was seen repeatedly, ten times or more. The chain has TRBV7-9 and TRBJ2-7; 11 nucleotides line up with TRBD2. CDR3 size: 16 residues. Germline trimming cut 5 bases from V and 1 base from J; bases unmatched to any gene: 7. Looked up from germline, CDR1 is SEHNR and CDR2 is FQNEAQ (reference sequence). The CDR3 loop reads CASSPTGTSGSYEQYF. The CDR3 DNA is TGTGCCAGCAGCCCGACCGGGACTAGCGGTTCCTACGAGCAGTACTTC. Full variable domain (remainder filled in from reference TRBV7-9 and TRBJ2-7): DTGVSQNPRHKITKRGQNVTFRCDPISEHNRLYWYRQTLGQGPEFLTYFQNEAQLEKSRLLSDRFSAERPKGSFSTLEIQRTEQGDSAMYLCASSPTGTSGSYEQYFGPGTRLTVT.

At least ten counts were recorded for this clonotype. The chain has TRBV25-1 and TRBJ2-3; weak D call: TRBD1 (6 bases). The length of the CDR3 is 17 residues. V was pared by 1 base and J by 0 bases, with 14 bases between. Looked up from germline, CDR1 is MGHDK and CDR2 is SYGVNS. CDR3 protein: CASSESGVMGSTDTQYF. CDR3 nucleotide sequence: TGTGCCAGCAGTGAATCAGGGGTAATGGGGAGCACAGATACGCAGTATTTT.

The chain links TRBV20-1 to TRBJ1-4; 10 bases match TRBD1. The CDR3 loop spans 14 amino acids. The germline V gene encodes CDR1 DFQATT and CDR2 SNEGSKA (reference sequence). V shed 5 bases and J 3 bases; nucleotides not matched to a gene: 3. CDR3 region: CSAGGTGANEKLFF. CDR3 in DNA: TGCAGTGCTGGCGGGACAGGGGCTAATGAAAAACTGTTTTTT.

This rearrangement joins TRBV4-3 to TRBJ2-5; tentatively, D is TRBD1 or TRBD2 (5 bases each). V was clipped by 0 bases and J by 1 base, with 12 bases between them. Germline V gene sequence: CDR1 LGHNA, CDR2 YSLEER. The CDR3 runs to 16 residues. CDR3 DNA sequence: TGCGCCAGCAGCCAAGATACGGCAGGGACCCAAGAGACCCAGTACTTC. Translated, it gives CASSQDTAGTQETQYF.